Below are 15 T cell receptor beta chains sequenced from a single sample in a study of T-cell reconstitution after alpha-beta-depleted transplantation in children. During its preparation, the TCRbeta library received unique molecular identifiers. TCRdb recomputed calls from the PCR reads with MiXCR, one row per CDR3 protein. The data show 640,000 or so distinct CDR3 sequences, roughly 17% seen once. The sequencing used PBMCs from the stem cell graft donor, collected from the stem cell graft. The source of these receptors is a human donor who donated a stem cell graft to a child with acute myeloid leukemia.

This clonotype was counted only a few times. The rearrangement uses TRBV28 and TRBJ2-7; perhaps D is TRBD1 or TRBD2 (6 bases each). V lost 3 bases, J lost 6 bases, and 12 bases lay in between. Germline V gene data show CDR1 as MDHEN and CDR2 as SYDVKM. The CDR3 is 13 amino acids. CDR3 DNA sequence: TGTGCCAGCAGTTTTCGGAGGGGGATCGAGCAGTACGTC. Translated: CASSFRRGIEQYV.

This clonotype was counted many times. The CDR3 region has the DNA TGTGCCAGCAGTTCTAACGGCCTATACGAGCAGTACTTC. Amino acid sequence: CASSSNGLYEQYF. The chain links TRBV6-5 to TRBJ2-7; unclear D gene. This CDR3 spans 13 amino acids. Germline CDR1 MNHEY, CDR2 SVGAGI. Between the trimmed V and J ends, which lost 4 bases and 4 bases, there was a span of 11 bases.

The gene calls are TRBV5-1 and TRBJ2-3; TRBD1 or TRBD2 may be the D gene (5 bases each). The CDR3 has 16 residues. Looked up from germline, CDR1 is SGHRS and CDR2 is YFSETQ. V shed 7 bases and J shed 0 bases, with 18 bases lying between them. The CDR3 DNA reads TGCGCCAGCTCCTTCCGCCGGGACGGAAGCACAGATACGCAGTATTTT. Translating it yields CASSFRRDGSTDTQYF.

This clonotype was seen ten or more times. The rearrangement links TRBV20-1 to TRBJ2-7, with TRBD1 identical over 10 bases. There are 13 residues in the CDR3. Trimming at V came to 5 bases and at J to 3 bases, leaving 4 bases not matched to a gene. Looked up from germline, CDR1 is DFQATT and CDR2 is SNEGSKA (reference sequence). CDR3: CSAPDRGNYEQYF. The CDR3 bases are TGCAGTGCTCCGGACAGGGGGAACTACGAGCAGTACTTC.

The rearrangement joins TRBV28 to TRBJ2-5; 8 positions match TRBD2. This CDR3 has 14 amino acids. V gave up 5 bases and J gave up 4 bases; unmatched junction bases: 6. Germline assignment: CDR1 MDHEN and CDR2 SYDVKM. CDR3 sequence (DNA): TGTGCCAGCAGTGCCACGACTAGCGTAGAGACCCAGTACTTC. Protein product: CASSATTSVETQYF.

V usage is TRBV15 and J usage is TRBJ2-2; no definite D call. This CDR3 contains 16 residues. Germline CDR1 is LNHNV and CDR2 is YYDKDF (reference sequence). V was cut by 1 base and J by 0 bases, with 9 bases left in between. The CDR3 coding sequence is TGTGCCACCAGCAGAGTTCGGCGATCGAACACCGGGGAGCTGTTTTTT. Amino acid sequence: CATSRVRRSNTGELFF.

The count of this clonotype is one. The chain carries TRBV24-1 and TRBJ2-3, with a possible D match to TRBD2 (6 bases). From germline, CDR1 is KGHDR and CDR2 SFDVKD. This CDR3 has 14 amino acids. Trimming removed 3 bases from V and 6 bases from J, with 12 bases in between. This CDR3 reads CATSDAGPGDTQYF. For the CDR3, the DNA is TGTGCCACCAGTGATGCGGGGCCCGGGGATACGCAGTATTTT.

The chain has TRBV7-2 and TRBJ2-2, with D possibly called TRBD1 or TRBD2 (5 bases each). In germline, CDR1 is SGHTA, CDR2 FQGNSA. The CDR3 is made up of 15 amino acids. V was pared by 4 bases and J by 4 bases, with 13 bases between. In DNA, the CDR3 is TGTGCCAGCAGCTCGGGACCCGCGCCCACCGGGGAGCTGTTTTTT. It yields the protein CASSSGPAPTGELFF.

Only a few counts were recorded for this clonotype. This chain connects TRBV7-6 to TRBJ1-4; 8 bases are shared with TRBD1. J lost 7 bases, V lost 5 bases, and 12 bases had no gene match. The CDR3 spans 16 residues. From germline, CDR1 is SGHVS and CDR2 FNYEAQ. The CDR3, as DNA: TGTGCCAGCAGCCCCCCGCGGGCAGGGGGCACTGAAAAACTGTTTTTT. Protein: CASSPPRAGGTEKLFF.

The chain recombines TRBV11-2 with TRBJ1-1, with 10 bases matching TRBD1. This CDR3 is built from 16 residues. The V gene's germline CDR1 is SGHAT and CDR2 FQNNGV. After removal of 4 bases from V and 5 bases from J, the junction contained 10 bases not matched to a gene. The CDR3 loop reads CASSSRTGGLGTEAFF. DNA of the CDR3: TGTGCCAGCAGCTCGCGGACAGGGGGTCTGGGTACTGAAGCTTTCTTT.

This clonotype has a handful of counts. The rearrangement links TRBV7-8 to TRBJ2-1, with 11 bases identical to TRBD2. CDR3 length: 16 amino acids. V dropped 5 bases and J dropped 4; count of bases not matched to a gene: 7. Germline CDR1 and CDR2: SGHVS and FQNEAQ. The DNA for the CDR3 is TGTGCCAGCAGCCTGATGGGACTAGCGGCGTACAATGAGCAGTTCTTC. This encodes CASSLMGLAAYNEQFF.

There are many counts of this clonotype. The chain combines TRBV20-1 with TRBJ2-1; a weak D match, TRBD1 (6 bases). The germline V and J ends were trimmed by 2 bases and 6 bases, with 8 bases remaining between them. There are 12 residues in the CDR3. Germline CDR1 reads DFQATT; CDR2 reads SNEGSKA (reference sequence). As DNA, the CDR3 is TGCAGTGCTAGACTGGACAGCAATGAGCAGTTCTTC. Residues: CSARLDSNEQFF.

This clonotype was recorded a few times. The rearrangement uses TRBV12-3 or TRBV12-4 and TRBJ2-5; 7 nucleotides match TRBD1. V lost 6 bases to trimming and J lost 4 bases; unmatched junction nucleotides: 8. The length of the CDR3 is 14 residues. This CDR3 reads CASSQGQTIETQYF. CDR3 sequence (DNA): TGTGCCAGCAGCCAGGGACAGACAATAGAGACCCAGTACTTC.

The rearrangement joins TRBV20-1 to TRBJ2-4, with 11 nucleotides matching TRBD2. This CDR3 comprises 15 residues. V lost 2 bases and J lost 1; bases outside the gene matches: 1. From germline, CDR1 is DFQATT and CDR2 SNEGSKA (reference sequence). CDR3 DNA sequence: TGCAGTGCTAGATCTAGCGGGGGGGCCAAAAACATTCAGTACTTC. It yields the protein CSARSSGGAKNIQYF.

The V gene is TRBV12-3 or TRBV12-4, the J gene TRBJ1-4; tentative D call: TRBD1 (5 bases). This CDR3 has 12 amino acids. V lost 3 bases and J lost 12, with 11 bases in between. CDR3 in DNA: TGTGCCAGCAGTTTTATCCTGGGGGAACTGTTTTTT. It translates to CASSFILGELFF.